This T cell receptor (beta chain) was identified in a study of T-cell reconstitution after alpha-beta-depleted transplantation in children. Study-wide findings and caveats: The authors attributed T-cell counts and diversity one year after transplant mostly to newly produced T cells.

In the case of this clonotype: Its specificity is not known.

Germline V lookup: CDR1 DFQATT, CDR2 SNEGSKA (reference sequence). This CDR3 comprises 15 residues. The V segment lost 6 bases and the J segment 5 bases; nucleotides outside the gene matches: 9. The TCRbeta library incorporated unique molecular identifiers. In TCRdb, the PCR reads were re-called with MiXCR into one record per CDR3 protein. This sample has about 830,000 distinct CDR3 sequences, with roughly 16% found just once. The sample consisted of PBMCs, mostly from graft donor cells, taken 360 days after TCRalphabeta/CD19-depleted stem cell transplant. This rearrangement joins TRBV20-1 to TRBJ2-1; 11 bases agree with TRBD2. The origin of this receptor is a male patient younger than 18 who had a stem cell transplant for acute lymphoblastic leukemia, so the T cells may come from the graft donor. CDR3 in amino acids: CSAFRLAGSHNEQFF. For the CDR3, the DNA is TGCAGTGCCTTCCGACTAGCGGGATCCCACAATGAGCAGTTCTTC.